Shown below are 10 T cell receptor beta chains from a single sample sequenced in a study of cytomegalovirus exposure and HLA in healthy donors. The PCR made use of 60 Vbeta and 13 Jbeta primers. Produced via immunoSEQ multiplex PCR; TCRdb's table is partial and in-frame only. The sample lists around 110,000 clones, 79% occurring once. The sequenced sample was PBMCs. The source of these receptors is a man younger than 45 in good health and CMV-seropositive.

Points on this clone: An end of the junction differs from the germline gene, which may be a read error. The rearrangement uses TRBV7-9 and TRBJ1-4; D is ambiguous. The CDR3 runs to 12 residues. Per germline, CDR1 SEHNR and CDR2 FQNEAQ (reference sequence). The CDR3 DNA reads TGTTCCAGCAGCTCCTCTAATGAAAAACTGTTTTTT. As protein: CSSSSSNEKLFF.

This clone was counted only a few times. The chain couples TRBV9 to TRBJ2-3, with 12 nucleotides matching TRBD2. Trimming took 3 bases from V and 2 from J; bases not matched to a gene: 4. The CDR3 covers 16 residues. From germline, CDR1 is SGDLS and CDR2 YYNGEE. CDR3 residues: CASSGLAGASTDTQYF. The CDR3 DNA reads as TGTGCCAGCAGCGGACTAGCGGGGGCGTCCACAGATACGCAGTATTTT.

This chain uses TRBV5-1 with TRBJ2-3; maybe TRBD2 (6 bases). Germline V gives CDR1 SGHRS, CDR2 YFSETQ. This CDR3 comprises 16 residues. V dropped 0 bases and J dropped 0 bases, with 11 bases sitting between them. The CDR3 loop reads CASSLVRGTSTDTQYF. CDR3 nucleotide sequence: TGCGCCAGCAGCTTGGTACGAGGGACTAGCACAGATACGCAGTATTTT.

This clone was seen only once. The chain recombines TRBV10-3 with TRBJ2-3, with 8 bases that match TRBD1. CDR1 is ENHRY, CDR2 SYGVKD, per germline. The CDR3 is 17 residues long. V shed 4 bases, J shed 2 bases, and the junction held 11 bases outside the gene matches. CDR3 DNA: TGTGCCATCAGTGCGTCCCCGGGACAGGATCTCACAGATACGCAGTATTTT. It codes for CAISASPGQDLTDTQYF.

The rearrangement links TRBV5-1 to TRBJ1-3; possibly TRBD1 for D (5 bases). Germline values: CDR1 SGHRS, CDR2 YFSETQ. There are 15 residues in the CDR3. The V and J ends lost 0 bases and 8 bases respectively, with 15 bases between them. CDR3: CASSLGQPRFDTIYF. CDR3 nucleotides: TGCGCCAGCAGCTTGGGACAGCCACGTTTTGACACCATATATTTT.

With respect to this clone: Mismatch with germline at one junction end may stem from a read error. The rearrangement uses TRBV27 and TRBJ2-5; the D is unclear. The DNA matches TRBJ2-7 better at its end, which makes the J call doubtful. Germline V gene data show CDR1 as MNHEY and CDR2 as SMNVEV (reference sequence). The CDR3 covers 14 residues. The CDR3 reads CASSLSRVSYEQYF. CDR3 bases: TGTGCCAGCAGTCTATCCCGTGTGTCCTACGAGCAGTACTTC.

This clone was counted a single time. V gene TRBV10-3 combines with J gene TRBJ1-1; D unresolved. This CDR3 has 13 residues. Germline CDR1 ENHRY, CDR2 SYGVKD. Deletions cut 11 bases from V and 4 bases from J, with 17 bases between. The CDR3 protein is CALRPGSGTEAFF. CDR3 DNA: TGTGCCCTCCGACCCGGGTCGGGCACTGAAGCTTTCTTT.

The chain links TRBV25-1 to TRBJ2-7; D remains unclear. This CDR3 is 11 amino acids long. V lost 4 bases and J lost 6, with 7 bases in between. Per germline, CDR1 MGHDK and CDR2 SYGVNS. The CDR3 bases are TGTGCCAGCAGTGGAATTAGCGAGCAGTACTTC. Translation: CASSGISEQYF.

The gene calls are TRBV18 and TRBJ2-3; D unclear. V was trimmed by 5 bases and J by 3 bases, leaving 12 bases between them. Germline CDR1 reads KGHSH; CDR2 reads LQKENI. The CDR3 spans 14 residues. The CDR3: CASSSVVRTDTQYF. DNA of the CDR3: TGTGCCAGCTCAAGTGTGGTTCGGACAGATACGCAGTATTTT.

This clone came up once. The chain is built from TRBV11-2 and TRBJ2-7; D gene uncertain. V lost 2 bases, J lost 5 bases, and 16 bases lay in between. Germline V gene sequence: CDR1 SGHAT, CDR2 FQNNGV. CDR3 length: 15 amino acids. The CDR3 here is CASSLLGSLADEQYF. CDR3 sequence (DNA): TGTGCCAGCAGCTTATTGGGCTCCCTTGCCGACGAGCAGTACTTC.